This T cell receptor (beta chain) was identified in a study of T cell changes during pregnancy in multiple sclerosis. Assay used: immunoSEQ multiplex PCR; TCRdb lists only in-frame clones, some missing. Seen here are about 100,000 clones, about 90% observed once, and the top ten hold 1.9%. The germline V gene encodes CDR1 SGHRS and CDR2 YFSETQ. The CDR3 runs to 15 residues. The V end was cut by 2 bases, the J end by 4 bases, with 12 bases between. The J gene is TRBJ2-2, the V gene TRBV5-1; weak D call: TRBD1 (6 bases). The clonotype originates from a female donor with multiple sclerosis, enrolled in a pregnancy study. The sequencing used peripheral blood, collected after pregnancy. CDR3 region: CASSLLQDSTGELFF. The CDR3 DNA sequence: TGCGCCAGCAGCTTACTTCAGGACAGCACCGGGGAGCTGTTTTTT.